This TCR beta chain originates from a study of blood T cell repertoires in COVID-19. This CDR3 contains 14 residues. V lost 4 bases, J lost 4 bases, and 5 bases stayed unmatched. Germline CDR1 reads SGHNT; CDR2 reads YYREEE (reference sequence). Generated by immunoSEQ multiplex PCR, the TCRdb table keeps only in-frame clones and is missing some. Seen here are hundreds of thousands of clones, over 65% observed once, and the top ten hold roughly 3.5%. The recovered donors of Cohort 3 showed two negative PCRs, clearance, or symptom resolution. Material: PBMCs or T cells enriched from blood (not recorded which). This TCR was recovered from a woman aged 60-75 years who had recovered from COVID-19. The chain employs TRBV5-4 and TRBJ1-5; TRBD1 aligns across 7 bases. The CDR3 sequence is CASSVGTDNQPQHF. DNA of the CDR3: TGTGCCAGCAGCGTCGGGACAGATAATCAGCCCCAGCATTTT.